The 28 T cell receptor beta chains below come from one sample, sequenced in a study of CD8+CD57+ T cells in acquired aplastic anemia. Those patients picked for sequencing had displayed CD8+CD57+ cell expansion on flow cytometry. Template material for TCR beta VDJ and CDR3 profiling consisted of genomic DNA. TCRdb independently ran MiXCR on the reads; one entry per CDR3 protein. The profile shows over 150,000 distinct CDR3 sequences, 71% of them singletons. Input material: sorted CD4+, CD8+, or CD8+CD57+ T cells (not recorded which) from PBMCs. The receptors were gathered from a human donor with aplastic anemia.

Comments on this clonotype: This is likely a read error, given that the CDR3 carries no conserved phenylalanine or tryptophan at its end. The chain recombines TRBV29-1 with TRBJ1-3; D not resolved. This CDR3 is 15 amino acids long. Per germline, CDR1 SQVTM and CDR2 ANQGSEA. The germline V and J ends were trimmed by 6 bases and 2 bases, with 17 bases remaining between them. CDR3 in DNA: TGCAGCGTCCGGACCCGACTGAATCCTGGAAACACCATATATCTT. This codes for CSVRTRLNPGNTIYL.

This rearrangement joins TRBV9 to TRBJ1-6; 8 bases are a match to TRBD1. CDR3 length equals 16 residues. Germline CDR1 SGDLS, CDR2 YYNGEE. Trimming took 0 bases from V and 7 from J; bases not matched to a gene: 6. CDR3 nucleotides: TGTGCCAGCAGCGTAGATGGGGACAGGCGCAATTCACCCCTCCACTTT. It encodes CASSVDGDRRNSPLHF.

The chain carries TRBV20-1 and TRBJ2-1, with TRBD2 matching over 7 bases. Per germline, CDR1 DFQATT and CDR2 SNEGSKA (reference sequence). The CDR3 has 14 amino acids. Germline trimming cut 5 bases from V and 10 bases from J; bases unmatched to any gene: 14. DNA for the CDR3: TGCAGTGCTCGTGGACTAGGAGGGGCGTTGGAGCAGTTCTTC. Its translation is CSARGLGGALEQFF.

This clonotype has only a few counts. This may arise from a read error, as a much more abundant clone is one base away. This sequence joins TRBV20-1 and TRBJ1-5; unclear D gene. Looked up from germline, CDR1 is DFQATT and CDR2 is SNEGSKA (reference sequence). CDR3 length: 16 amino acids. CDR3 nucleotide sequence: TGCAGTGCTAGAGATATCTTACGGGGTGAATCTCAGCCCCAGCAGTTT. Translation: CSARDILRGESQPQQF.

V and J are TRBV7-9 and TRBJ1-6; 7 nucleotides match TRBD1. This CDR3 is built from 15 residues. Trimming at V came to 3 bases and at J to 3 bases, leaving 2 bases not matched to a gene. The V gene's germline CDR1 is SEHNR and CDR2 FQNEAQ (reference sequence). This CDR3 reads CASSFQGVYNSPLHF. CDR3 nucleotide sequence: TGTGCCAGCAGCTTCCAGGGGGTCTATAATTCACCCCTCCACTTT.

The chain employs TRBV7-3 and TRBJ1-6, with D possibly matching TRBD1 (6 bases). Between the trimmed V and J ends, which lost 1 base and 10 bases, there was a span of 14 bases. CDR3 length: 15 residues. Germline V lookup: CDR1 SGHTA, CDR2 FQGTGA. The CDR3 loop reads CASSLIAGGGSPLHF. The CDR3 coding sequence is TGTGCCAGCAGCTTAATCGCAGGCGGGGGCTCACCCCTCCACTTT.

This chain connects TRBV20-1 to TRBJ2-1; tentative D call: TRBD2 (6 bases). The CDR3 consists of 16 residues. Germline values: CDR1 DFQATT, CDR2 SNEGSKA (reference sequence). Trimming took 1 base from V and 2 from J, leaving 15 bases between them. CDR3 DNA: TGCAGTGCTAGAGGTGTACGGCGGGGCCCCTACAATGAGCAGTTCTTC. Translation gives CSARGVRRGPYNEQFF.

This clonotype was found once. The chain is built from TRBV7-3 and TRBJ2-5; a weak D match, TRBD1 (7 bases). Trimming removed 5 bases at V and 7 bases at J, with 14 bases between. Germline lookup yields CDR1 SGHTA and CDR2 FQGTGA. The CDR3 spans 13 residues. The CDR3 DNA sequence: TGTGCCAGCAGCCCTGGGACAGCGGGGACCCAGTACTTC. The encoded protein is CASSPGTAGTQYF.

The chain links TRBV9 to TRBJ2-1, with TRBD2 identical over 8 bases. Germline loops: CDR1 SGDLS, CDR2 YYNGEE. The CDR3 is 12 residues long. Trimming took 7 bases from V and 7 from J; bases not matched to a gene: 4. DNA of the CDR3: TGTGCCAGCCGGGGGGGCCTGAATGAGCAGTTCTTC. It translates to CASRGGLNEQFF.

The chain combines TRBV2 with TRBJ1-1; perhaps TRBD1 as D (5 bases). Germline CDR1 and CDR2: SNHLY and FYNNEI. This CDR3 has 11 amino acids. V lost 3 bases and J lost 11, with 10 bases in between. Here the CDR3 reads CASSDGGVAFF. DNA of the CDR3: TGTGCCAGCAGTGACGGAGGGGTGGCTTTCTTT.

The chain carries TRBV24-1 and TRBJ2-3; D remains unclear. Trimming took 4 bases from V and 1 from J, leaving 14 bases between them. This CDR3 spans 16 amino acids. The V gene's germline CDR1 is KGHDR and CDR2 SFDVKD. In DNA, the CDR3 is TGTGCCACCAGTGACTCTTCCTCCCTGGGCACAGATACGCAGTATTTT. It specifies CATSDSSSLGTDTQYF.

The chain recombines TRBV15 with TRBJ2-7; D uncertain. This CDR3 contains 14 residues. V dropped 0 bases and J dropped 5 bases, with 11 bases sitting between them. The germline V gene encodes CDR1 LNHNV and CDR2 YYDKDF (reference sequence). The CDR3 protein is CATSRDQVLHEQYF. The DNA of the CDR3 is TGTGCCACCAGCAGAGATCAGGTTCTCCACGAGCAGTACTTC.

The rearrangement uses TRBV20-1 and TRBJ1-4; D gene unclear. The germline gives CDR1 DFQATT, CDR2 SNEGSKA (reference sequence). Trimming cost V 2 bases and J 8 bases, with 12 bases left between them. This CDR3 contains 13 residues. The CDR3 sequence is CSARPWAEEKLFF. In DNA form, the CDR3 reads TGCAGTGCTAGACCCTGGGCGGAAGAAAAACTGTTTTTT.

In its sample, this clonotype was seen a few times. The chain uses TRBV29-1 and TRBJ2-7; TRBD1 matches at 8 bases. CDR3 length: 12 amino acids. Germline CDR1 reads SQVTM; CDR2 reads ANQGSEA. After removal of 3 bases from V and 5 bases from J, the junction contained 3 bases not matched to a gene. Here the CDR3 reads CSVDRGLNEQYF. The CDR3 coding sequence is TGCAGCGTTGACAGGGGGCTAAACGAGCAGTACTTC.

This sequence joins TRBV11-2 and TRBJ1-2; 9 nucleotides agree with TRBD1. The junction had 7 bases not matched to a gene; V was cut back by 6 bases and J by 8 bases. The CDR3 length is 13 residues. CDR1 is SGHAT, CDR2 FQNNGV, per germline. CDR3 residues: CASSLQGAGGYTF. The DNA for the CDR3 is TGTGCCAGCAGTTTACAGGGGGCGGGCGGCTACACCTTC.

This chain joins TRBV15 and TRBJ2-3, with D possibly TRBD2 on 6 matching bases. Germline V lookup: CDR1 LNHNV, CDR2 YYDKDF (reference sequence). Trimming stripped 6 bases from V and 0 bases from J, with 13 bases between. CDR3 size: 15 residues. The chain's CDR3 is CATSVSGASTDTQYF. In nucleotides, the CDR3 is TGTGCCACCAGTGTTAGCGGTGCTAGCACAGATACGCAGTATTTT.

CDR3: CSADLGGANYGYTF. CDR3 coding DNA: TGCAGTGCGGACCTCGGGGGGGCTAACTATGGCTACACCTTC. The gene calls are TRBV20-1 and TRBJ1-2, with a tentative D call TRBD1 (5 bases). Trimming pared 6 bases from V and 0 bases from J, leaving 14 bases between. This CDR3 spans 14 amino acids. Germline loops: CDR1 DFQATT, CDR2 SNEGSKA (reference sequence).

The chain uses TRBV7-9 and TRBJ2-7; 9 bases are a match to TRBD2. Germline CDR1 is SEHNR and CDR2 is FQNEAQ (reference sequence). The trim removed 5 bases at V and 2 bases at J, leaving 7 bases unmatched. CDR3 length: 15 residues. The CDR3 coding sequence is TGTGCCAGCAGCCCGACTAGCGGTCCGACCTACGAGCAGTACTTC. This gives the protein CASSPTSGPTYEQYF.

The chain recombines TRBV12-3 or TRBV12-4 with TRBJ1-5, with D maybe TRBD1 (5 bases). Trimming took off 5 bases at V and 6 bases at J, with 11 bases between the two ends. This CDR3 contains 13 residues. The CDR3 loop reads CASSLGGPQPQHF. DNA for the CDR3: TGTGCCAGCAGTCTCGGGGGTCCTCAGCCCCAGCATTTT.

This chain joins TRBV19 and TRBJ1-6; 7 nucleotides match TRBD1. V was pared by 5 bases and J by 17 bases, with 9 bases of the junction left unmatched. Germline CDR1 and CDR2: LNHDA and SQIVND (reference sequence). This CDR3 is 12 amino acids long. In nucleotides, the CDR3 is TGTGCCAGTAGTTCCTCCGGGACAGTTATCCACTTT. It codes for CASSSSGTVIHF.

A note on this clonotype: A junction end diverges from the germline sequence, so it may reflect a read error. This sequence joins TRBV7-7 and TRBJ1-1; D gene unclear. Germline loops: CDR1 SSHAT, CDR2 FNYEAQ (reference sequence). The CDR3 has 13 amino acids. The CDR3 reads CASSLSWNTEAFF. The CDR3 bases are TGTGCTAGCAGCTTATCGTGGAACACTGAAGCTTTCTTT. The full variable domain, completed using reference TRBV7-7 and TRBJ1-1, is GAGVSQSPRYKVTKRGQDVTLRCDPISSHATLYWYQQALGQGPEFLTYFNYEAQPDKSGLPSDRFSAERPEGSISTLTIQRTEQRDSAMYRCASSLSWNTEAFFGQGTRLTVV.

The chain joins TRBV7-2 to TRBJ2-7, with 11 bases fitting TRBD1. The CDR3 spans 21 residues. Germline V lookup: CDR1 SGHTA, CDR2 FQGNSA. Trimming removed 4 bases from V and 1 base from J; junction bases left unmatched: 21. The CDR3 DNA is TGTGCCAGCAGCTCTCCGGGACAGGGGGTCTTTGGGTCTAGCCAATCCTACGAGCAGTACTTC. Translated: CASSSPGQGVFGSSQSYEQYF.

The chain is built from TRBV24-1 and TRBJ2-3; D remains ambiguous. The CDR3 spans 12 residues. The germline gives CDR1 KGHDR, CDR2 SFDVKD. V lost 1 base and J 2 bases, leaving 0 bases between the germline ends. CDR3 sequence (DNA): TGTGCCACCAGTGATTTCACAGATACGCAGTATTTT. This gives the protein CATSDFTDTQYF.

V and J are TRBV10-3 and TRBJ1-2; D uncertain. Trimming shortened V by 6 bases and J by 4 bases, and 15 bases separated the two germline ends. Germline V CDR1 and CDR2: ENHRY, SYGVKD. This CDR3 comprises 14 residues. CDR3 residues: CAIRRVEEPYGYTF. The CDR3 DNA sequence: TGTGCCATCAGGCGGGTGGAGGAACCCTATGGCTACACCTTC.

V gene TRBV20-1 combines with J gene TRBJ2-5; tentatively, D is TRBD1 (5 bases). The length of the CDR3 is 12 residues. Germline V gives CDR1 DFQATT, CDR2 SNEGSKA (reference sequence). The V end was cut by 3 bases, the J end by 7 bases, with 12 bases between. CDR3 coding DNA: TGCAGTGCTAGCCTACAGGTCAGGACCCAGTACTTC. Translated: CSASLQVRTQYF.

CDR3 region: CATSPLAGTPYEQYF. DNA of the CDR3: TGTGCCACCAGCCCTTTAGCCGGGACCCCCTACGAGCAGTACTTC. J is TRBJ2-7 and V is TRBV15, with D possibly being TRBD1 or TRBD2 (5 bases each). Germline CDR1 reads LNHNV; CDR2 reads YYDKDF (reference sequence). V was cut by 5 bases and J by 2 bases, with 16 bases left in between. This CDR3 is 15 amino acids long.

V usage is TRBV14 and J usage is TRBJ2-7; D is unresolved. V was trimmed by 4 bases and J by 9 bases, leaving 13 bases between them. The CDR3 has 12 amino acids. Germline values: CDR1 SGHDN, CDR2 FVKESK. CDR3 residues: CASSPTVWRQYF. Here the CDR3 DNA reads TGTGCCAGCAGCCCAACGGTCTGGAGGCAGTACTTC. Complete variable domain (other parts from reference TRBV14 and TRBJ2-7): EAGVTQFPSHSVIEKGQTVTLRCDPISGHDNLYWYRRVMGKEIKFLLHFVKESKQDESGMPNNRFLAERTGGTYSTLKVQPAELEDSGVYFCASSPTVWRQYFGPGTRLTVT.

This clonotype occurred a few times. This chain connects TRBV27 to TRBJ2-1; weak D call: TRBD2 (6 bases). The CDR3 sequence is 13 residues long. The V and J ends lost 0 bases and 10 bases respectively, with 10 bases between them. From germline, CDR1 is MNHEY and CDR2 SMNVEV (reference sequence). The CDR3: CASSLSSGREQFF. In DNA, the CDR3 is TGTGCCAGCAGTTTATCTAGCGGCCGGGAGCAGTTCTTC.